This note documents a single T cell receptor (beta chain) sequence. Its specificity is not known. In the same sample, other DNA sequences code for this CDR3. This sample was taken from a study of shared clonotypes between healthy human individuals. Whole-study findings and limits: Clonotypes not shared had lower generation probabilities than those common to all four donors.

Losses at the gene ends were 1 base for V and 3 bases for J; bases not matched to a gene: 2. Looked up from germline, CDR1 is MNHNS and CDR2 is SASEGT. The CDR3 spans 15 residues. Clones were sequenced by immunoSEQ multiplex PCR, and TCRdb holds only the in-frame ones, with some missing. This table has roughly 2.4 million clones, 90% to 96% appearing once. The source of this sequence is a man younger than 35 in good health. The gene calls are TRBV6-1 and TRBJ1-2, with 10 bases lining up with TRBD1. Specimen: naive CD4+ T cells sorted from blood. Subset defined: CD45RA+ positively selected. The CDR3 nucleotides read TGTGCCAGCAGTGAAGGGGGACAGGGGTACTATGGCTACACCTTC. It yields the protein CASSEGGQGYYGYTF.